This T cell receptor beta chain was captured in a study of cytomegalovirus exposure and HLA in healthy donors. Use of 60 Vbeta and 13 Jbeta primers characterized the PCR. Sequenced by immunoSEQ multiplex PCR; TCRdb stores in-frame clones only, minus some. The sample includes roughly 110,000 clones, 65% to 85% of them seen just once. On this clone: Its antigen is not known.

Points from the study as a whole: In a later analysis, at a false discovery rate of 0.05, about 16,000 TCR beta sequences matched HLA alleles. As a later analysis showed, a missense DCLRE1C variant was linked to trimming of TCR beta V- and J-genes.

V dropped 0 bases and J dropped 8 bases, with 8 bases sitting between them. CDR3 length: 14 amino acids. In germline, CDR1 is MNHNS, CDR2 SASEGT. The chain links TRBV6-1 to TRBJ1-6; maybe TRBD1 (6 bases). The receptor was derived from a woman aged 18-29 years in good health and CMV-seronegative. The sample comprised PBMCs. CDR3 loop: CASSEADRYSPLHF. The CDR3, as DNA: TGTGCCAGCAGTGAAGCCGACAGGTATTCACCCCTCCACTTT.